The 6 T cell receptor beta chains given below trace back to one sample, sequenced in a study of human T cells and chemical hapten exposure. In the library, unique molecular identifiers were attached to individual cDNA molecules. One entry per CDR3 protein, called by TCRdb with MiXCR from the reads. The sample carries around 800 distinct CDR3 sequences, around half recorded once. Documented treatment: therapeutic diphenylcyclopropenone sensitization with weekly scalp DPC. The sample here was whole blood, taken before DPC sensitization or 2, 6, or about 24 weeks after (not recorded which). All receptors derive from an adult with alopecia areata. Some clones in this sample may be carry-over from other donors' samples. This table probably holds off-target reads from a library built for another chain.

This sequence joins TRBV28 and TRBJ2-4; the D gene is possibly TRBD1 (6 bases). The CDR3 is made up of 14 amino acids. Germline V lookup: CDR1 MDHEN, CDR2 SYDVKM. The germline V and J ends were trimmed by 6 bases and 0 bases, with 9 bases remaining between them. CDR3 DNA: TGTGCCAGCAGCAGGGACATAGCCAAAAACATTCAGTACTTC. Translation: CASSRDIAKNIQYF.

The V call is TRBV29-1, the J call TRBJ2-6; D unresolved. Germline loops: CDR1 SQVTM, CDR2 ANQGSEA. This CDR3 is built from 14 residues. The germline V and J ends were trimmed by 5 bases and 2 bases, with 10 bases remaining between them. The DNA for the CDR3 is TGCAGCGTTCTCTCGGCCGCTGGGGCCAACGTCCTGACTTTC. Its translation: CSVLSAAGANVLTF.

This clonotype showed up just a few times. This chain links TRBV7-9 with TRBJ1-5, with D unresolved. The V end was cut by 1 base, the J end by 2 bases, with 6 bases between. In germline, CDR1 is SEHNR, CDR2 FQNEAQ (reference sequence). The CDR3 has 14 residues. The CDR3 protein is CASSLGVGNQPQHF. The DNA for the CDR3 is TGTGCCAGCAGCTTAGGGGTGGGCAATCAGCCCCAGCATTTT.

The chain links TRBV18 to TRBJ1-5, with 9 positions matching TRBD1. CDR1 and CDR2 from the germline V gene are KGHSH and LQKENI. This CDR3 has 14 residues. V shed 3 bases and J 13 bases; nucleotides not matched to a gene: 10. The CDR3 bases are TGTGCCAGCTCACCGGGACAGGGTGCCGCAACTCAGCATTTT. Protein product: CASSPGQGAATQHF. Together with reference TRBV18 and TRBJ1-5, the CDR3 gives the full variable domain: NAGVMQNPRHLVRRRGQEARLRCSPMKGHSHVYWYRQLPEEGLKFMVYLQKENIIDESGMPKERFSAEFPKEGPSILRIQQVVRGDSAAYFCASSPGQGAATQHFGDGTRLSIL.

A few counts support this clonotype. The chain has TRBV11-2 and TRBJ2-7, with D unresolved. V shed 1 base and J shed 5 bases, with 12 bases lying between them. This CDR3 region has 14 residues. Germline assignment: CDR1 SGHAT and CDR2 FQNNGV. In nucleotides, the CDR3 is TGTGCCAGCAGCTTAGCCATCCGGGCACACGAGCAGTACTTC. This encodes CASSLAIRAHEQYF. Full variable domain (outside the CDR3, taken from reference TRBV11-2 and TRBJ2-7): EAGVAQSPRYKIIEKRQSVAFWCNPISGHATLYWYQQILGQGPKLLIQFQNNGVVDDSQLPKDRFSAERLKGVDSTLKIQPAKLEDSAVYLCASSLAIRAHEQYFGPGTRLTVT.

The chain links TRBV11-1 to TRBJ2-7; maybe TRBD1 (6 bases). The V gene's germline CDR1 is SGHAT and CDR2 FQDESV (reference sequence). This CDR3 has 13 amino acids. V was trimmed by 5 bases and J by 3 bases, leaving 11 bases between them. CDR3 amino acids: CASSLDRYYEQYF. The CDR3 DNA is TGTGCCAGCAGCCTCGACAGGTACTACGAGCAGTACTTC.